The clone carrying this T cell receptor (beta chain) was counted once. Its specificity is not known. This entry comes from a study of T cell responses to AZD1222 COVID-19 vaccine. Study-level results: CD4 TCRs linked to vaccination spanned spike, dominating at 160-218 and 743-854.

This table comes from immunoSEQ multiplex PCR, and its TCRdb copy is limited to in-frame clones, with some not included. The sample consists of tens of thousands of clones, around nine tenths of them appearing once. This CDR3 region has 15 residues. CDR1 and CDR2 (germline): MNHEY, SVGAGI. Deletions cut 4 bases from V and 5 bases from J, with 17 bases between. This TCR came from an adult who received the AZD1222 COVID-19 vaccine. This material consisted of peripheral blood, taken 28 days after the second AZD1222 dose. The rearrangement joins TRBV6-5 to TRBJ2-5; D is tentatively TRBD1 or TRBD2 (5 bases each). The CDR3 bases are TGTGCCAGCAGTTTAACCGGGACCCCGGGGGAGACCCAGTACTTC. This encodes CASSLTGTPGETQYF.